Listed below are T cell receptor beta chains from one sample, sequenced in a study of kidney transplant recipient with SARS-CoV-2 infection. TCRdb reanalysed the reads using MiXCR and keeps one entry per CDR3 protein. This sample has 200,000 to 300,000 distinct CDR3 sequences, with under 30% found just once. The specimen was a blood sample, collected at baseline and between days 110 and 120 from a kidney transplant recipient. These receptors came from a male patient between 25 and 40 years old who had COVID-19 and was a kidney transplant recipient. T cells may partly derive from the graft donor. Both conserved end residues are part of each CDR3. Fields, in order: J gene, V gene, CDR3 protein.

TRBJ1-2	TRBV7-2	CASSLVTRDRKTYGYTF
TRBJ2-5	TRBV7-9	CASSLVFVREERETQYF
TRBJ1-2	TRBV5-4	CASYCSVPGKTYGYTF
TRBJ2-1	TRBV6-5	CASSSPGHSYNEQFF
TRBJ1-2	TRBV3-1	CASSQDRQGYGYTF
TRBJ2-2	TRBV7-9	CASSFRTSVRTGELFF
TRBJ1-4	TRBV4-2	CASSQAQLTASSGTNEKLFF
TRBJ2-7	TRBV11-3	CASSSSQGSEQYF
TRBJ1-2	TRBV30	CAWLFLRYRKTYGYTF
TRBJ2-7	TRBV6-2/TRBV6-3	CASSLEDRGKRYF
TRBJ1-2	TRBV7-9	CASSFSIYHGKTYGYTF
TRBJ1-2	TRBV5-3	CARDQSVVRKTYGYTF
TRBJ1-2	TRBV5-4	CASRHIVPGKTYGYTF
TRBJ1-1	TRBV7-8	CASSLPARNTEAFF
TRBJ2-5	TRBV5-1	CASSPEPTRLAGGGETQYF
TRBJ2-5	TRBV7-9	CASSNGEWGTQYF
TRBJ2-5	TRBV5-1	CASSKGEETQYF
TRBJ1-2	TRBV11-3	CASSPPIDLGKTYGYTF
TRBJ2-2	TRBV5-4	CASSHAEGPAGELFF
TRBJ2-5	TRBV5-5	CASSTTGASSETQYF
TRBJ1-4	TRBV12-3/TRBV12-4	CASSLESRGYEKLFF
TRBJ1-3	TRBV28	CASSPPHREIGNTIYF
TRBJ2-5	TRBV12-3/TRBV12-4	CASRPGLATQYF
TRBJ2-5	TRBV6-2/TRBV6-3	CASTLGGGTETQYF
TRBJ1-4	TRBV5-6	CASSPDRAGEKLFF
TRBJ1-2	TRBV7-7	CASSDGVKCRKTYGYTF
TRBJ2-1	TRBV6-8	CASSYSRQFYNEQFF
TRBJ2-3	TRBV19	CASSIVHRDTQYF